This T cell receptor beta chain was sequenced in a study of cytomegalovirus exposure and HLA in healthy donors. Findings of the study overall: In a later analysis, a genetic analysis reported fewer productive-TCR N-insertions in an Asian-associated ancestry cluster than the cohort average. Previous analysis showed most TCR beta V segments were productive about 90% or about 30% of the time.

This clone was seen a few times. The target antigen is unknown. Amplification used 60 Vbeta primers and 13 Jbeta primers. Sequenced by immunoSEQ multiplex PCR; TCRdb stores in-frame clones only, minus some. The sample contains about 170,000 clones, 79% of which appear only once. The CDR3 consists of 16 residues. The germline gives CDR1 SGHTA, CDR2 FQGNSA. The V gene end was trimmed by 10 bases and the J gene end by 0 bases; junction bases not matched to a gene: 9. Sequencing was done on a sample of PBMCs. The source is a woman aged 45 to 65 in good health and CMV-seronegative. The chain couples TRBV7-2 to TRBJ1-3; TRBD1 agrees at 10 bases. The CDR3 coding sequence is TGTGCCACGTCCTCCGGGACAGGGGTCTCTGGAAACACCATATATTTT. Its translation is CATSSGTGVSGNTIYF.